The 14 T cell receptor beta chains reported below all come from one sample, sequenced in a study of blood T cell repertoires in COVID-19. The protocol was immunoSEQ multiplex PCR, while the TCRdb copy is restricted to in-frame clones and leaves out a portion. The data show some 220,000 clones, about 85% seen once. The sequenced material came from peripheral blood. The receptors come from a man between 45 and 60 years old who had recovered from COVID-19.

The V and J genes are TRBV9 and TRBJ2-7; D is uncertain. Trimming pared 4 bases from V and 0 bases from J, leaving 14 bases between. CDR1 and CDR2 from the germline V gene are SGDLS and YYNGEE. The CDR3 has 15 amino acids. CDR3 DNA sequence: TGTGCCAGCAGCCCCCGGCAGGCCATCTCCTACGAGCAGTACTTC. Its translation is CASSPRQAISYEQYF.

The chain links TRBV20-1 to TRBJ1-3; 7 nucleotides match TRBD1. The junction had 8 bases not matched to a gene; V was cut back by 3 bases and J by 0 bases. The CDR3 runs 16 residues. The germline V gene has CDR1 DFQATT and CDR2 SNEGSKA (reference sequence). The CDR3 bases are TGCAGTGCTAGTCCGGGACAGTTAATCTCTGGAAACACCATATATTTT. Protein: CSASPGQLISGNTIYF.

This chain joins TRBV18 and TRBJ1-6, with TRBD1 matching 9 bases. This CDR3 comprises 14 residues. Germline V lookup: CDR1 KGHSH, CDR2 LQKENI. The trim removed 4 bases at V and 8 bases at J, leaving 3 bases unmatched. CDR3 DNA sequence: TGTGCCAGCTCACGGGACAGGGTGGATTCACCCCTCCACTTT. Translation gives CASSRDRVDSPLHF.

This clone is a singleton in its sample. The V call is TRBV19, the J call TRBJ1-4; 9 nucleotides line up with TRBD1. The ends lost 6 bases at V and 0 bases at J; junction bases unmatched: 8. Germline V gene lookup returns CDR1 LNHDA and CDR2 SQIVND (reference sequence). The CDR3 has 17 residues. Here the CDR3 reads CASRGTGKAATNEKLFF. The DNA for the CDR3 is TGTGCCAGTAGAGGGACAGGGAAAGCGGCAACTAATGAAAAACTGTTTTTT.

The chain joins TRBV12-5 to TRBJ1-5; possible D gene TRBD1, 5 bases. This CDR3 spans 14 amino acids. Per the germline V gene, CDR1 is LGHNT and CDR2 is FRNRAP. V lost 6 bases and J 0 bases, leaving 9 bases between the germline ends. CDR3 sequence: CASGEGDSNQPQHF. The CDR3 DNA sequence: TGTGCTAGTGGCGAAGGGGATAGCAATCAGCCCCAGCATTTT. Full variable domain (remainder filled in from reference TRBV12-5 and TRBJ1-5): DARVTQTPRHKVTEMGQEVTMRCQPILGHNTVFWYRQTMMQGLELLAYFRNRAPLDDSGMPKDRFSAEMPDATLATLKIQPSEPRDSAVYFCASGEGDSNQPQHFGDGTRLSIL.

The chain combines TRBV7-9 with TRBJ1-1; the D is unclear. CDR1 and CDR2 (germline): SEHNR, FQNEAQ (reference sequence). The CDR3 has 14 residues. With 5 bases removed from V and 3 bases from J, the gap between germline ends came to 13 bases. CDR3 loop: CASSPREPYTEAFF. The CDR3 region has the DNA TGTGCCAGCAGCCCACGAGAGCCTTACACTGAAGCTTTCTTT. The entire variable domain, with the rest obtained from reference TRBV7-9 and TRBJ1-1, is as follows: DTGVSQNPRHKITKRGQNVTFRCDPISEHNRLYWYRQTLGQGPEFLTYFQNEAQLEKSRLLSDRFSAERPKGSFSTLEIQRTEQGDSAMYLCASSPREPYTEAFFGQGTRLTVV.

The chain employs TRBV28 and TRBJ2-7, with 9 bases that match TRBD1. Germline V lookup: CDR1 MDHEN, CDR2 SYDVKM. V shed 6 bases and J 4 bases; nucleotides not matched to a gene: 13. This CDR3 has 16 amino acids. CDR3 region: CASSFSPDRGRYEQYF. CDR3 DNA: TGTGCCAGCAGCTTCTCCCCAGACAGGGGGAGGTACGAGCAGTACTTC.

J is TRBJ2-1 and V is TRBV28; 7 nucleotides align to TRBD2. The J segment lost 5 bases and the V segment lost 2 bases, leaving 21 bases of the junction unmatched. The germline CDR1 and CDR2 sequences are MDHEN and SYDVKM. CDR3 length: 20 residues. This CDR3 reads CASSLTGRSFRDYFDNEQFF. The CDR3 DNA reads as TGTGCCAGCAGTTTAACGGGGAGGAGCTTCCGGGACTATTTCGACAATGAGCAGTTCTTC.

The chain combines TRBV28 with TRBJ1-4, with D perhaps TRBD1 (6 bases). The V gene's germline CDR1 is MDHEN and CDR2 SYDVKM. V gave up 2 bases and J gave up 1 base, with 11 bases separating them. This CDR3 has 16 residues. The CDR3 bases are TGTGCCAGCAGTTTAACAGGGCAGGGAACTAATGAAAAACTGTTTTTT. Protein product: CASSLTGQGTNEKLFF.

The V gene is TRBV5-4, the J gene TRBJ2-5; 7 nucleotides line up with TRBD1. This CDR3 comprises 13 residues. Germline values: CDR1 SGHNT, CDR2 YYREEE (reference sequence). Trimming took 4 bases from V and 5 from J; bases not matched to a gene: 5. The CDR3 DNA follows: TGTGCCAGCAGCCAAGGACAGGCCGAGACCCAGTACTTC. Residues: CASSQGQAETQYF.

The CDR3 DNA is TGTGCCAGCAGCTTAGCGCGGACAGGGCCGAGATATGGCTACACCTTC. It codes for CASSLARTGPRYGYTF. The V gene is TRBV7-8, the J gene TRBJ1-2; 8 bases fit TRBD1. CDR3 length equals 16 residues. Germline V lookup: CDR1 SGHVS, CDR2 FQNEAQ. V was pared by 0 bases and J by 5 bases, with 8 bases of the junction left unmatched. Full variable domain (rest looked up from reference TRBV7-8 and TRBJ1-2): GAGVSQSPRYKVAKRGQDVALRCDPISGHVSLFWYQQALGQGPEFLTYFQNEAQLDKSGLPSDRFFAERPEGSVSTLKIQRTQQEDSAVYLCASSLARTGPRYGYTFGSGTRLTVV.

The chain employs TRBV6-6 and TRBJ1-5; unclear D gene. The CDR3 spans 15 residues. Between the trimmed V and J ends, which lost 2 bases and 6 bases, there was a span of 14 bases. Germline V lookup: CDR1 MNHNY, CDR2 SVGAGI (reference sequence). The CDR3 sequence is CASSYGVGGSQPQHF. The CDR3 nucleotides read TGTGCCAGCAGTTACGGGGTGGGCGGGAGTCAGCCCCAGCATTTT.

The chain is built from TRBV19 and TRBJ1-5; D is unresolved. Germline V gives CDR1 LNHDA, CDR2 SQIVND (reference sequence). CDR3 length: 14 residues. The V gene lost 7 bases and the J gene lost 4 bases, with 14 bases spanning the gap. CDR3 residues: CASTDGSVNQPQHF. The CDR3 bases are TGTGCCAGTACCGATGGCAGTGTGAATCAGCCCCAGCATTTT.

This clone has more than one count but fewer than ten. V is TRBV24-1 and J is TRBJ2-3; the match to TRBD1 covers 7 bases. CDR3 length: 14 amino acids. CDR1 and CDR2 from the germline V gene are KGHDR and SFDVKD. The J segment lost 1 base and the V segment lost 5 bases, leaving 2 bases of the junction unmatched. Written as DNA, the CDR3 is TGTGCCACCAGTGCCCAGGGGGGCACAGATACGCAGTATTTT. This translates into CATSAQGGTDTQYF.